This T cell receptor (beta chain) comes out of a study of blood T cell repertoires in COVID-19. CDR1 and CDR2 from the germline V gene are SGHDT and YYEEEE. V lost 2 bases, J lost 4 bases, and 5 bases stayed unmatched. The CDR3 has 15 residues. The count of this clone is one. Per the study methods: Estimation of nucleated cell counts relied on the amplification of reference gene primers. The repertoire was sequenced with immunoSEQ multiplex PCR; TCRdb's copy has only in-frame clones and lacks some. V and J calls and clone size come straight from that table; D and trimming were deduced from the DNA. The data hold roughly 92,000 clones, with approximately 83% observed a single time.

The sample taken for sequencing was peripheral blood. The rearrangement uses TRBV5-6 and TRBJ2-1, with TRBD2 matching 8 bases. The sequence derives from a woman aged 80 or over with active or convalescent COVID-19. The CDR3 DNA follows: TGTGCCAGCAGCTTTGGGCTAGCGGGTTACAATGAGCAGTTCTTC. It encodes CASSFGLAGYNEQFF.